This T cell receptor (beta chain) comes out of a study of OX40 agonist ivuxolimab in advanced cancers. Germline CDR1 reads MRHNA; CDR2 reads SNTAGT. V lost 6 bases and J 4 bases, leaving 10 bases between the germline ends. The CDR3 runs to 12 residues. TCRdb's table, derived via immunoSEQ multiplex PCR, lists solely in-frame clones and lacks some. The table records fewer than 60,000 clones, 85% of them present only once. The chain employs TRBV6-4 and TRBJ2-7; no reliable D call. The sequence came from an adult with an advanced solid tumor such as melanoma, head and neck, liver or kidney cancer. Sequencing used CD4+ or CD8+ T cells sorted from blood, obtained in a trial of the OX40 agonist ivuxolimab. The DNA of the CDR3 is TGTGCCAGCAGAAACTCAAAATACGAGCAGTACGTC. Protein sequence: CASRNSKYEQYV.